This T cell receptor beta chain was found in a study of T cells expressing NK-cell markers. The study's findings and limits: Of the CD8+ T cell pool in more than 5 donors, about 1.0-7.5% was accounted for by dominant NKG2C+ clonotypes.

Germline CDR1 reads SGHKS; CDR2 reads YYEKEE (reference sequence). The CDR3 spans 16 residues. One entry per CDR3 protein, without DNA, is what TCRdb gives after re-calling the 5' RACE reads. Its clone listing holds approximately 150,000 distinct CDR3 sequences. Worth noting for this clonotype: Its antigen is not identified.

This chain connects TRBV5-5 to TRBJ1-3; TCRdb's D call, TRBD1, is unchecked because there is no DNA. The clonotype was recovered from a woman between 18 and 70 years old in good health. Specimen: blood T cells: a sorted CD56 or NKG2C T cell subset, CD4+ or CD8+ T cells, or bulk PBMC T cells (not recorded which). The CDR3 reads CASSLAGGTGGNTIYF.